This T cell receptor (beta chain) stems from a study of cytomegalovirus exposure and HLA in healthy donors. Study-level points and caveats: With high specificity and sensitivity, the classifier reportedly diagnosed cytomegalovirus status. The Asian-associated ancestry cluster reportedly had fewer N-insertions than the roughly 700-donor mean in a later analysis. On later analysis, the bulk of CMV-associated TCR beta chains appeared to be HLA-restricted. Later, an analysis showed that TCR beta chains associated with HLA were more clonally expanded than others that were equally common.

This clone is a singleton in its sample. Its antigen is still unknown. The PCR was carried out with 60 Vbeta primers and 13 Jbeta primers. Profiled with immunoSEQ multiplex PCR; TCRdb holds only in-frame clones, not every one. The repertoire holds 100,000 to 150,000 clones, with roughly 80% as singletons. Between the trimmed V and J ends, which lost 4 bases and 2 bases, there was a span of 8 bases. The CDR3 sequence is 13 residues long. Germline values: CDR1 ENHRY, CDR2 SYGVKD. The clonotype originates from a woman aged 40 to 50 in good health and CMV-seropositive. The rearrangement uses TRBV10-3 and TRBJ2-5; D is undetermined. Specimen: PBMCs. For the CDR3, the DNA is TGTGCCATCAGTGGGAGTGGGCAAGAGACCCAGTACTTC. Its protein is CAISGSGQETQYF.